The 10 T cell receptor beta chains in this list originate from one sample, sequenced in a study of response to subunit inactivated influenza vaccine (dated by TCRdb to the late 2010s). Library preparation employed RT-PCR. Sequencing instrument: Illumina HiSeq 2500. TCRdb reworked the public reads: Q25 trimming with fastp, MiXCR clone assembly, productive beta chains retained. Every entry covers one CDR3 protein and lists the most common genes and DNA from its rows. In this sample the table shows hundreds of thousands of distinct CDR3 sequences, 12% to 15% of which occur a single time. Approximately 7.6% of the sample rests with the top ten. The sample here was PBMCs from blood, taken around 15 days before vaccination. The origin of the receptors is a man aged 50-60 years who received an inactivated influenza vaccine. Donor details come from another sample of the same person, matched by shared clones.

The chain links TRBV6-2 or TRBV6-3 to TRBJ1-4, with 10 nucleotides matching TRBD1. The CDR3 is made up of 15 amino acids. Trimming cost V 2 bases and J 7 bases; bases outside gene matches: 4. Per the germline V gene, CDR1 is MNHEY and CDR2 is SVGEGT. CDR3 sequence: CASSYVRDRGEKLFF. CDR3 DNA: TGTGCCAGCAGTTACGTCCGGGACAGGGGTGAAAAACTGTTTTTT.

This clonotype turned up a few times. CDR3 in amino acids: CSANHPNTGELFF. The DNA of the CDR3 is TGCAGTGCTAACCACCCGAACACCGGGGAGCTGTTTTTT. V gene TRBV20-1 combines with J gene TRBJ2-2; unclear D gene. This CDR3 has 13 amino acids. V gave up 4 bases and J gave up 0 bases, with 6 bases separating them. Per germline, CDR1 DFQATT and CDR2 SNEGSKA (reference sequence).

This clonotype has more than one count but fewer than ten. V gene TRBV2 combines with J gene TRBJ1-1, with 8 bases identical to TRBD1. V shed 6 bases and J 1 base; nucleotides not matched to a gene: 4. Germline V gives CDR1 SNHLY, CDR2 FYNNEI. The CDR3 has 14 amino acids. CDR3 coding DNA: TGTGCCAGCAGGGGGGACAGGTCGAACACTGAAGCTTTCTTT. This gives the protein CASRGDRSNTEAFF.

In this sample, this clonotype turned up many times. The rearrangement joins TRBV20-1 to TRBJ1-6; D might be TRBD1 (6 bases). Germline CDR1 reads DFQATT; CDR2 reads SNEGSKA (reference sequence). V gave up 3 bases and J gave up 5 bases, with 17 bases separating them. CDR3 size: 16 residues. The CDR3 loop reads CSASVTTGQNNSPLHF. The CDR3, as DNA: TGCAGTGCTAGCGTTACTACGGGACAAAATAATTCACCCCTCCACTTT.

As regards this clonotype: A read error may be the cause here, since a much bigger clone is one base away. The chain carries TRBV7-2 and TRBJ2-6; tentatively, D is TRBD2 (6 bases). This CDR3 is built from 17 residues. CDR1 is SGHTA and CDR2 is FQGNSA in the germline V gene. V lost 6 bases and J lost 0, with 15 bases in between. DNA of the CDR3: TGTGCCAGCAGACCAGGCGGAGGGAGCTCTGGGGCCAACGTCCTGACTTTC. Its protein product is CASRPGGGSSGANVLTF. Variable domain in full (rest from reference TRBV7-2 and TRBJ2-6): GAGVSQSPSNKVTEKGKDVELRCDPISGHTALYWYRQSLGQGLEFLIYFQGNSAPDKSGLPSDRFSAERTGGSVSTLTIQRTQQEDSAVYLCASRPGGGSSGANVLTFGAGSRLTVL.

This clonotype was recorded many times. The chain joins TRBV12-3 or TRBV12-4 to TRBJ2-1; 7 bases line up with TRBD2. With 7 bases clipped from V and 9 bases from J, the junction kept 15 bases outside the gene matches. CDR3 length: 15 residues. DNA for the CDR3: TGTGCCAGCACCCTCGGGAGGCCCTCGAGTAGTGAGCAGTTCTTC. It translates to CASTLGRPSSSEQFF.

There are many counts of this clonotype. The chain employs TRBV27 and TRBJ1-2; D remains ambiguous. Trimming removed 6 bases from V and 8 bases from J, with 16 bases in between. The CDR3 length is 13 residues. Germline V gene data show CDR1 as MNHEY and CDR2 as SMNVEV (reference sequence). The CDR3 reads CASSAPNVGGYTF. CDR3 nucleotides: TGTGCCAGCAGCGCCCCCAATGTGGGAGGCTACACCTTC.

This clonotype came up many times. This rearrangement joins TRBV6-2 or TRBV6-3 to TRBJ2-2; a weak D match, TRBD1 (6 bases). Germline CDR1 and CDR2: MNHEY and SVGEGT. V dropped 6 bases and J dropped 6 bases, with 14 bases sitting between them. The CDR3 is 14 amino acids. The chain's CDR3 is CASSNPDRPGELFF. The CDR3 coding sequence is TGTGCCAGCAGCAACCCAGACAGGCCCGGGGAGCTGTTTTTT.

This clonotype has a handful of counts. This chain links TRBV20-1 with TRBJ2-5; D is unresolved. There are 13 residues in the CDR3. The ends were cut back, 3 bases at V and 5 bases at J, with 13 bases in the middle. Germline values: CDR1 DFQATT, CDR2 SNEGSKA (reference sequence). CDR3: CSARNEDSETQYF. CDR3 DNA sequence: TGCAGTGCTAGGAACGAGGATTCGGAGACCCAGTACTTC.

The chain uses TRBV7-9 and TRBJ2-3; D is perhaps TRBD2 (6 bases). The V gene lost 1 base and the J gene lost 9 bases, with 17 bases spanning the gap. This CDR3 spans 15 amino acids. Germline loops: CDR1 SEHNR, CDR2 FQNEAQ (reference sequence). CDR3 protein: CASSLVETGRGTQYF. As DNA, the CDR3 is TGTGCCAGCAGCTTAGTGGAGACCGGGAGAGGGACGCAGTATTTT.